This T cell receptor beta chain derives from a study of blood T cell repertoires in COVID-19. Study at large: T cells, B-cell-depleted T cells, or PBMCs provided the cDNA or gDNA that served as material.

The germline gives CDR1 SGHTA, CDR2 FQGNSA. This CDR3 is built from 12 residues. V was cut by 2 bases and J by 6 bases, with 8 bases left in between. Assay: immunoSEQ multiplex PCR; the TCRdb copy retains only in-frame clones and omits some. The sample contains roughly 250,000 clones, around 89% of which appear only once. The chain combines TRBV7-2 with TRBJ2-7; no clear D. Sample: peripheral blood. This TCR was recovered from a man aged 30-40 years with acute or convalescent COVID-19. Written as DNA, the CDR3 is TGTGCCAGCAGCTTACCAGGATCCGAGCAGTACTTC. This gives the protein CASSLPGSEQYF.